This T cell receptor beta chain stems from a study of neoadjuvant nivolumab and ipilimumab in lung cancer (dated by TCRdb to about 2020). In the study overall: Intravenous nivolumab was dosed at 3 mg/kg on days 1, 15 and 29, and in the combination arm ipilimumab 1 mg/kg was added on day 1 only. The primary endpoint of the trial was the rate of major pathologic response (MPR) in the intention-to-treat population of each study arm. Matched pretherapy and resected tumor pairs were analyzed from seven patients, of whom four had been treated with nivolumab and three with nivolumab plus ipilimumab. In the trial, approximately 42 patients with operable NSCLC were treated, of whom approximately 23 were randomized to nivolumab monotherapy and roughly 21 to nivolumab plus ipilimumab. TCR repertoires in pretherapy (baseline) peripheral blood were compared with TCR repertoires in tumors resected at surgery after neoadjuvant immune checkpoint blockade.

Study-level results and caveats: Greater TCR richness and clonality were observed in resected tumors than in tumor-adjacent uninvolved lung, and increases were observed in more dual-therapy-treated tumors. A positive correlation was observed between pretherapy blood TCR richness and richness in tumors resected after neoadjuvant therapy (Spearman R = 0.82). From pretherapy to surgery, tumor T-cell richness and clonality went up in three of three dual-therapy tumors, versus only two of four nivolumab-treated tumors. A small number of samples was subjected to TCR sequencing. No significant correlation was found between TCR clonality and pathologic tumor regression, and only one major-pathologic-response sample was available for the clonality analysis.

Details on this clone: What antigen it recognizes has not been identified. Base-call qualities are not available, and no considerably larger clone is one nucleotide away.

The CDR3 covers 15 residues, taking in both the cysteine and the phenylalanine. Of all the DNA, just the CDR3 is kept, 45 bases in frame from base 1. V is cut by 5 bases and J by 0 bases, and the space between the germline ends is 13 bases. Looking up the germline V gene yields CDR1 SNHLY and CDR2 FYNNEI. Library construction relied on the immunoSEQ multiplex PCR assay. On the study's bioinformatics: Richness and clonality were used to summarize the repertoires, and clones that significantly expanded or contracted between pre- and post-therapy samples were identified. Drawn from immuneACCESS, this table holds only the in-frame rearrangements with V and J called that TCRdb kept. Clones are partly lost; checked studies trace under half to an unresolved V gene and leave the rest unexplained. V and J calls and clone size are those listed in that table; D and trimming were worked out from the DNA. This sample holds over 25,000 clones; 92% were observed only once. Approximately 2.2% of the sample rests with the top ten.

Interpreted using the paper, the time point label stands for: at surgical resection after neoadjuvant nivolumab +/- ipilimumab. The samples were taken from NEOSTAR, a phase 2 randomized trial in operable NSCLC that tested neoadjuvant nivolumab or nivolumab plus ipilimumab, followed by surgery. The sample was peripheral blood, taken after neoadjuvant nivolumab, alone or with ipilimumab, at or shortly before surgery. The TCR comes from an adult with non-small cell lung cancer. In this chain, TRBV2 is recombined with TRBJ1-1; tentative D gene TRBD1, with 6 bases matching. The CDR3 region has the sequence CASSRRTELNTEAFF. The DNA reads TGTGCCAGCAGTCGCAGGACAGAGCTGAACACTGAAGCTTTCTTT.